This T cell receptor (beta chain) originates from a study of control samples from healthy donors and cancer patients. TCRdb's table, derived via immunoSEQ multiplex PCR, lists solely in-frame clones and lacks some. The data show about 99,000 clones, roughly 89% seen once. Germline CDR1 reads MNHNY; CDR2 reads SVGAGI (reference sequence). Trimming removed 4 bases from V and 8 bases from J, with 14 bases in between. The CDR3 has 13 amino acids. The clonotype was recovered from a man between 60 and 75 years old with lung cancer. The chain joins TRBV6-6 to TRBJ1-2; no clear D gene. Sample: PBMCs. CDR3 sequence reads: CASSFPGREGYTF. The DNA for the CDR3 is TGTGCCAGCAGTTTTCCTGGCCGGGAGGGCTACACCTTC.